The sample holds one count of the clone carrying this T cell receptor beta chain. The antigen is unknown. The data are from a study of cytomegalovirus exposure and HLA in healthy donors. Study-wide context: Previous work identified 120 million or so unique TCR beta sequences from about 200 million T cells. General study points: While the bulk of TCR sequences proved rare, some public TCRs turned up in many donors.

Primers: 60 Vbeta forward and 13 Jbeta reverse. Generated by immunoSEQ multiplex PCR, the TCRdb table keeps only in-frame clones and is missing some. Seen here are approximately 170,000 clones, approximately 84% observed once, and the top ten hold around 4.4%. Sequencing was done on a sample of PBMCs. The receptor's source is a woman between 45 and 65 years old in good health and CMV-seropositive.

The CDR3 reads CASSQDLAGDYEQYF. The CDR3 DNA follows: TGCGCCAGCAGCCAAGATCTAGCGGGGGACTACGAGCAGTACTTC. The V call is TRBV4-1, the J call TRBJ2-7; 10 nucleotides match TRBD2. V lost 0 bases and J lost 3; bases outside the gene matches: 2. The CDR3 runs to 15 residues. In germline, CDR1 is MGHRA, CDR2 YSYEKL.